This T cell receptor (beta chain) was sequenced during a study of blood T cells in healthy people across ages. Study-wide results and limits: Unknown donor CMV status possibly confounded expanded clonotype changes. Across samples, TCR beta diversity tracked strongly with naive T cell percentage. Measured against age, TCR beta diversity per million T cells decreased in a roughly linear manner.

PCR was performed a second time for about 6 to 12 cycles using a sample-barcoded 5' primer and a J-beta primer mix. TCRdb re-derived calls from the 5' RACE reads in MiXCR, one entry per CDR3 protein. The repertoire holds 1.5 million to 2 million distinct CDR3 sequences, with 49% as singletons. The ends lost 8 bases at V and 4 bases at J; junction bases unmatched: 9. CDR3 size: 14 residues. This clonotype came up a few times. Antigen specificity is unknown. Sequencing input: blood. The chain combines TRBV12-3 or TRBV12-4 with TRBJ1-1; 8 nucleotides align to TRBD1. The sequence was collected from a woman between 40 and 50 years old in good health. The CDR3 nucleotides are TGTGCCAGCTACGATGGGACAGGCGGCACTGAAGCTTTCTTT. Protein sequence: CASYDGTGGTEAFF.